This TCR beta chain was obtained from a study of blood T cell repertoires in COVID-19. Method: immunoSEQ multiplex PCR; TCRdb's copy keeps in-frame clones and lacks some. The sample includes about 290,000 clones, 75% to 90% of them seen just once. The germline V gene has CDR1 SGHRS and CDR2 YFSETQ. The CDR3 is 17 amino acids. V shed 0 bases, J shed 4 bases, and the junction held 9 bases outside the gene matches. This TCR was recovered from a woman aged 40 to 50 who had recovered from COVID-19. The V and J genes are TRBV5-1 and TRBJ2-1; 8 nucleotides align to TRBD1. Sequencing was performed on peripheral blood. DNA for the CDR3: TGCGCCAGCAGCTTGGGGGCAGGGACAGGCAATTACAATGAGCAGTTCTTC. Protein: CASSLGAGTGNYNEQFF.